The next 6 T cell receptor beta chains were all read from a single sample in a study of Graves' ophthalmopathy and Graves' hyperthyroidism. The sequenced template was RNA, covering the TCR beta CDR3 region. In the first round, RT-PCR was carried out with HTBI primers, and a multiplex PCR formed the second round. A single record per CDR3 protein comes from TCRdb applying MiXCR to the multiplex PCR reads. Here the sample spans 400,000 to 500,000 distinct CDR3 sequences, 20% to 25% being singletons. The sequenced sample consisted of peripheral blood. The receptor source for this set is a woman aged 18-30 years with stable Graves' hyperthyroidism.

The chain carries TRBV12-3 or TRBV12-4 and TRBJ1-1, with TRBD1 matching over 10 bases. The CDR3 length is 16 residues. V shed 8 bases, J shed 0 bases, and the junction held 9 bases outside the gene matches. This chain's CDR3 is CASPRQGAAMNTEAFF. The DNA of the CDR3 is TGTGCCAGCCCTCGACAGGGGGCTGCCATGAACACTGAAGCTTTCTTT.

Many counts were recorded for this clonotype. This sequence joins TRBV5-1 and TRBJ2-2; the D gene is possibly TRBD1 (5 bases). Germline CDR1 reads SGHRS; CDR2 reads YFSETQ. The V end lost 0 bases, the J end lost 3 bases, and 9 bases lay between the germline ends. The CDR3 length is 15 residues. In DNA, the CDR3 is TGCGCCAGCAGCTTGGGACAGAAGTACACCGGGGAGCTGTTTTTT. Translated: CASSLGQKYTGELFF.

The sample holds many counts of this clonotype. The J gene is TRBJ1-5, the V gene TRBV12-3 or TRBV12-4, with a weak D call TRBD1 (5 bases). The V gene lost 1 base and the J gene lost 5 bases, with 9 bases spanning the gap. This CDR3 is built from 14 residues. The CDR3 region is CASSLVETDQPQHF. The DNA of the CDR3 is TGTGCCAGCAGTTTAGTCGAGACAGATCAGCCCCAGCATTTT.

This clonotype was recorded a few times. J is TRBJ2-7 and V is TRBV20-1; no firm D call. The CDR3 totals 11 residues. CDR1 and CDR2 from the germline V gene are DFQATT and SNEGSKA (reference sequence). Trimming took off 5 bases at V and 2 bases at J, with 7 bases between the two ends. The CDR3 region has the DNA TGCAGTGCTTTAGAGACCTACGAGCAGTACTTC. The encoded protein is CSALETYEQYF.

This clonotype has ten or more counts. CDR3 residues: CAWSGASAASGANVLTF. Here the CDR3 DNA reads TGTGCCTGGAGTGGGGCATCGGCAGCCTCTGGGGCCAACGTCCTGACTTTC. The chain has TRBV30 and TRBJ2-6; unclear D gene. CDR1 and CDR2 (germline): GTSNPN, SVGIG (reference sequence). V lost 1 base to trimming and J lost 0 bases, with 13 bases between them. The CDR3 has 17 amino acids. The full variable domain, rest sourced from reference TRBV30 and TRBJ2-6, is SQTIHQWPATLVQPVGSPLSLECTVEGTSNPNLYWYRQAAGRGLQLLFYSVGIGQISSEVPQNLSASRPQDRQFILSSKKLLLSDSGFYLCAWSGASAASGANVLTFGAGSRLTVL.

This clonotype was observed at least ten times. The chain couples TRBV2 to TRBJ2-2, with TRBD2 matching 12 bases. Trimming took 4 bases from V and 4 from J; bases not matched to a gene: 7. This CDR3 contains 17 residues. Germline assignment: CDR1 SNHLY and CDR2 FYNNEI. In DNA, the CDR3 is TGTGCCAGCAGTGTCGCGACTAGCGGGAGTTTCACCGGGGAGCTGTTTTTT. Translation: CASSVATSGSFTGELFF.